In its sample, the clone carrying this TCR beta chain was seen many times. Its antigen is not known. As the template, RNA transcripts were used to amplify TCR beta CDR3 regions. First-round RT-PCR relied on HTBI primers, and a second-round multiplex PCR came next. TCRdb reprocessed the multiplex PCR reads via MiXCR and lists one record per CDR3 protein. The sample holds about 380,000 distinct CDR3 sequences, 15% to 19% seen once. The V segment lost 7 bases and the J segment 3 bases; nucleotides outside the gene matches: 10. The CDR3 contains 16 residues. Newly diagnosed, the hyperthyroidism patients had under 2 months' duration and were aged 18 to 65. Other autoimmune diseases, uncontrolled infections, pregnancy and lactation each led to patient exclusion. From fresh peripheral blood, approximately 10 ml in volume, the PBMCs were obtained. This record comes from a study of Graves' ophthalmopathy and Graves' hyperthyroidism. Notes on the study in general: The authors also found most expanded thyroid clonotypes above 0.001 frequency in blood.

The chain carries TRBV12-3 or TRBV12-4 and TRBJ2-2; 8 nucleotides align to TRBD1. Sequencing input: peripheral blood. The sequence was collected from a woman aged 18-30 years with stable Graves' hyperthyroidism. CDR3 nucleotides: TGTGCCAGCACCCCCGGCAGGGGGCTGGACACCGGGGAGCTGTTTTTT. This encodes CASTPGRGLDTGELFF.